This record looks at one T cell receptor beta chain sequence and its context. This sample is part of a study of blood T cell repertoires in COVID-19. Background on the study: The study drew acute and convalescent COVID-19 samples from the United States, Italy and Spain. The analysed material was cDNA or gDNA that came from T cells, B-cell-depleted T cells, or PBMCs.

Original analysis: Counts of nucleated cells, estimated from reference gene primer amplification, were obtained. Data came from immunoSEQ multiplex PCR; TCRdb stores just in-frame clones and leaves some out. V, J and clone size are taken as reported in that table, and D and trimming were inferred from the DNA itself. The sample yields some 180,000 clones, approximately 83% seen once. This CDR3 is 12 amino acids long. Between the trimmed V and J ends, which lost 5 bases and 10 bases, there was a span of 14 bases. The germline gives CDR1 SGHVS, CDR2 FQNEAQ. The J gene is TRBJ1-1, the V gene TRBV7-8; weak D call: TRBD1 (6 bases). Specimen: peripheral blood. The receptor's source is an older man with active or convalescent COVID-19. CDR3 in DNA: TGTGCCAGCAGCGATAGGGGGGGACCAGCTTTCTTT. Residues: CASSDRGGPAFF.